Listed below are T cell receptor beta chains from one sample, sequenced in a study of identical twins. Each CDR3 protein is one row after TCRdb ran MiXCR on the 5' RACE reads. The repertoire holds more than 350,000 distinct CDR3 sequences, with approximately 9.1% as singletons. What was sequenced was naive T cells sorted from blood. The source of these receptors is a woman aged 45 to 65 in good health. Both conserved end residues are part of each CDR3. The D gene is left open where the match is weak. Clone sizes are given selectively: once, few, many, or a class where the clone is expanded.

TGCAGTGCCAGGGTGAGGGCCGAGACCCAGTACTTC	CSARVRAETQYF	many	TRBV20-1	TRBJ2-5	-
TGTGCCAGCAGCTCCCTCGGCGTCGGGAGTGAAGATACGCAGTATTTT	CASSSLGVGSEDTQYF	-	TRBV13	TRBJ2-3	-
TGCAGCGTTGCGGACAGTAACACCGGGGAGCTGTTTTTT	CSVADSNTGELFF	-	TRBV29-1	TRBJ2-2	-
TGCAGTGCTAGAGGACTAGCGGGATTCCTTGATACGCAGTATTTT	CSARGLAGFLDTQYF	many	TRBV20-1	TRBJ2-3	TRBD2
TGCAGCGTTGAGCTGGGATACGGCTACACCTTC	CSVELGYGYTF	few	TRBV29-1	TRBJ1-2	-
TGTGCCAGCAGCCAAGATTTAAGGGCTAGCGGGAGGAAAAATGAGCAGTTCTTC	CASSQDLRASGRKNEQFF	few	TRBV14	TRBJ2-1	TRBD2
TGCAGTGCTAGAGATCGGGCGTTCACCGGGGAGCTGTTTTTT	CSARDRAFTGELFF	-	TRBV20-1	TRBJ2-2	-
TGCAGTTGGGGGACTAGCGGGGTTCAGAAGACCCAGTACTTC	CSWGTSGVQKTQYF	few	TRBV20-1	TRBJ2-5	TRBD2
TGTGCCAGCAATCGAGGAGGGACTTACAATGAGCAGTTCTTC	CASNRGGTYNEQFF	few	TRBV12-3/TRBV12-4	TRBJ2-1	-
TGTGCCAACCAACGCACAGATACGCAGTATTTT	CANQRTDTQYF	few	TRBV18	TRBJ2-3	-
TGCGCCAGCAGCGGAGACAGTAGCACAGATACGCAGTATTTT	CASSGDSSTDTQYF	many	TRBV5-1	TRBJ2-3	-
TGTGCCAGCAGCTTAGTATGGGCTAGCGGGAGCGGGGGCTCCTACAATGAGCAGTTCTTC	CASSLVWASGSGGSYNEQFF	few	TRBV7-8	TRBJ2-1	TRBD2
TGTGCCAGCGGACGGGACAGTAACTACAATGAGCAGTTCTTC	CASGRDSNYNEQFF	-	TRBV2	TRBJ2-1	TRBD1
TGCGCCAGCAGCTTGCAGCCCAACTATGGCTACACCTTC	CASSLQPNYGYTF	many	TRBV5-1	TRBJ1-2	-
TGTGCCACCAGCAGGTTGGAGGAGACCCAGTACTTC	CATSRLEETQYF	many	TRBV15	TRBJ2-5	-
TGTGCCAGCAGTTACTCGTTCCTAGCTGACCAAGAGACCCAGTACTTC	CASSYSFLADQETQYF	-	TRBV6-2/TRBV6-3	TRBJ2-5	-
TGCGCCAGCAGCTTGACCCGACAGGGCAGATTTCTCTACAATGAGCAGTTCTTC	CASSLTRQGRFLYNEQFF	many	TRBV5-1	TRBJ2-1	TRBD1
TGTGCCAGCTTATATAGCTCTGGAAACACCATATATTTT	CASLYSSGNTIYF	few	TRBV11-2	TRBJ1-3	-
TGTGCCAGCAGTCCCGGAGGGGACAGGGTGAGGACCCAGTACTTC	CASSPGGDRVRTQYF	few	TRBV12-3/TRBV12-4	TRBJ2-5	TRBD1
TGTGCCAGCAGCCTAACAGGGTTCGAGCAGTTCTTC	CASSLTGFEQFF	few	TRBV3-1	TRBJ2-1	-
TGCAGTGCGCTGTCCGGGACTAGACAACGGGAGCTGTTTTTT	CSALSGTRQRELFF	-	TRBV20-1	TRBJ2-2	TRBD2
TGTGCCTGGGGGCCGGAGACCCAGTACTTC	CAWGPETQYF	-	TRBV30	TRBJ2-5	-
TGCGCCAGCCGGGCTCTCGCGAGCACAGATACGCTGTATTTT	CASRALASTDTLYF	-	TRBV10-2	TRBJ2-3	-
TGTGCCACGGGGCTAGCGGGAGTAGTCGGGGAGCTGTTTTTT	CATGLAGVVGELFF	-	TRBV28	TRBJ2-2	TRBD2
TGTGCCAGCAGCTTAGTGGTCGGCAGGGTTCGGGACCAAGAGACCCAGTACTTC	CASSLVVGRVRDQETQYF	-	TRBV7-9	TRBJ2-5	-
TGTGCCAGCAGAACGGGACAGGCCCTTAACTATGGCTACACCTTC	CASRTGQALNYGYTF	few	TRBV28	TRBJ1-2	TRBD1
TGTGCCAGCAGTTACTTTAGCGGGGGGTTCAACACCGGGGAGCTGTTTTTT	CASSYFSGGFNTGELFF	many	TRBV6-5	TRBJ2-2	TRBD2
TGTGCCAGCAGCCAAGCCGCCGTCTCGCGGAGGAACACCGGGGAGCTGTTTTTT	CASSQAAVSRRNTGELFF	many	TRBV14	TRBJ2-2	-
TGTGCCAGCAGCTTATTGGAAATCGCGGGCTACACCTTC	CASSLLEIAGYTF	few	TRBV7-9	TRBJ1-2	-